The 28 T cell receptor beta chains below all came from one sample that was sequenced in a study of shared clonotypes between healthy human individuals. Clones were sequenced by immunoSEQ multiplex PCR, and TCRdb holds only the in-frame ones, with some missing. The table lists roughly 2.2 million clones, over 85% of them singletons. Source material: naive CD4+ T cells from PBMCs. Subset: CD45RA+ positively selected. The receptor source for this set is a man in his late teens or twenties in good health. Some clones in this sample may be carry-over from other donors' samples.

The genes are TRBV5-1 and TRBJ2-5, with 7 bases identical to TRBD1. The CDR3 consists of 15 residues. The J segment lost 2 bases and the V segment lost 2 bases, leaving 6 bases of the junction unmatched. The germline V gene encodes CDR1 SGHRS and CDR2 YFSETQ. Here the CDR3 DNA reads TGCGCCAGCAGCTTCAACAGGGGAGCTCAAGAGACCCAGTACTTC. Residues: CASSFNRGAQETQYF.

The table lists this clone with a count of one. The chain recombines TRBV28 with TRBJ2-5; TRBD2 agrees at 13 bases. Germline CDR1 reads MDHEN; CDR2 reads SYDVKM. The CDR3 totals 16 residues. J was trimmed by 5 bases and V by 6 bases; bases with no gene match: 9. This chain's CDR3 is CASSAPGTSGIETQYF. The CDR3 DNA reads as TGTGCCAGCAGCGCCCCCGGGACTAGCGGGATCGAGACCCAGTACTTC.

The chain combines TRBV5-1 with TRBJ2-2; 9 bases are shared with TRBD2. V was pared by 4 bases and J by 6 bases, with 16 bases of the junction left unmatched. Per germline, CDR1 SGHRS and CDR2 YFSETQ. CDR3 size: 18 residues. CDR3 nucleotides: TGCGCCAGCAGCCCCCCGGGACTAGCTAGGGCCTCCGCCGGGGAGCTGTTTTTT. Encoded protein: CASSPPGLARASAGELFF.

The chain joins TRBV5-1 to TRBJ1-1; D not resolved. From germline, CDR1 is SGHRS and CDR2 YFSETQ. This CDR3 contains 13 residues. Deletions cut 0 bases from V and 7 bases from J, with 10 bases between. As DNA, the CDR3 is TGCGCCAGCAGCTTGGCGGCAGCACGTGAAGCTTTCTTT. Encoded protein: CASSLAAAREAFF.

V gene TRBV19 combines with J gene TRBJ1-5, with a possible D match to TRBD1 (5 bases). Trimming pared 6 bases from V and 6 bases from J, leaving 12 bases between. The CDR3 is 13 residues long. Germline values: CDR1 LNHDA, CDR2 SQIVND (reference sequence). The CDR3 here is CASSPGHFQPQHF. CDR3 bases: TGTGCCAGTAGCCCGGGGCATTTTCAGCCCCAGCATTTT.

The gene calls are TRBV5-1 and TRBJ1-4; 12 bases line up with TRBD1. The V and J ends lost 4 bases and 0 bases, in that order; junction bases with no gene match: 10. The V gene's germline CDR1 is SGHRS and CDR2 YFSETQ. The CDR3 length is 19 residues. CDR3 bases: TGCGCCAGCAGCAGGGGTGCCGGGACAGGGGGCCCAACTAATGAAAAACTGTTTTTT. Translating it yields CASSRGAGTGGPTNEKLFF.

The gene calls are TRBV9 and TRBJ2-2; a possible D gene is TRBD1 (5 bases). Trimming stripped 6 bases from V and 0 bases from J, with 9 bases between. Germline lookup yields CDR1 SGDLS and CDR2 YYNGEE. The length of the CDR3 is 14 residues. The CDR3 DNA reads TGTGCCAGCAAGGGGCTCGCGAACACCGGGGAGCTGTTTTTT. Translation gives CASKGLANTGELFF.

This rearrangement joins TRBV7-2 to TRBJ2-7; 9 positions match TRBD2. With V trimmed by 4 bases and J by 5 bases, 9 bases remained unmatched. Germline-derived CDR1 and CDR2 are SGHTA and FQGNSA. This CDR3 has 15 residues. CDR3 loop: CASSYIAGVGDEQYF. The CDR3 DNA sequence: TGTGCCAGCAGCTACATAGCGGGAGTGGGCGACGAGCAGTACTTC.

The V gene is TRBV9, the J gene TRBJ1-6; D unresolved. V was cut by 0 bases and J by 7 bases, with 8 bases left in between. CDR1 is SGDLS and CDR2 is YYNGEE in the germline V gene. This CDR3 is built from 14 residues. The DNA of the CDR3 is TGTGCCAGCAGCGTAGACGGAACAAATTCACCCCTCCACTTT. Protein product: CASSVDGTNSPLHF.

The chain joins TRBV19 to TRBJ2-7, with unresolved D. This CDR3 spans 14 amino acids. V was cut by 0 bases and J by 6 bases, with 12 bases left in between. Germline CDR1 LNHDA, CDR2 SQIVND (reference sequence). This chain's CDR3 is CASSIDPASGEQYF. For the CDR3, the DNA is TGTGCCAGTAGTATAGATCCAGCCTCGGGCGAGCAGTACTTC.

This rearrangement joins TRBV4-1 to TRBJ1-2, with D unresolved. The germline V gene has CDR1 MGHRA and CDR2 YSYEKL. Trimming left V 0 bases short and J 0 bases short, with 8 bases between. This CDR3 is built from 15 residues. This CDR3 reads CASSQDEDTNYGYTF. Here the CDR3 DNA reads TGCGCCAGCAGCCAAGATGAGGATACTAACTATGGCTACACCTTC.

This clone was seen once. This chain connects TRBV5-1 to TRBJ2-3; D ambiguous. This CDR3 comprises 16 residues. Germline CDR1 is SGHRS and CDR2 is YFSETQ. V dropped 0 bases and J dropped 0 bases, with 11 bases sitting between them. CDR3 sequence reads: CASSLAGRPSTDTQYF. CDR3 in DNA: TGCGCCAGCAGCTTGGCTGGGCGCCCTAGCACAGATACGCAGTATTTT.

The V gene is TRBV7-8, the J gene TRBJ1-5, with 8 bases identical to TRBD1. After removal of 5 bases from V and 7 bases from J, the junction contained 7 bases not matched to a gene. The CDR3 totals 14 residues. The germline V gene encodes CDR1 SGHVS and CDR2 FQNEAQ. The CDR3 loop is CASSARQGPQPQHF. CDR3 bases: TGTGCCAGCAGCGCACGACAGGGGCCCCAGCCCCAGCATTTT.

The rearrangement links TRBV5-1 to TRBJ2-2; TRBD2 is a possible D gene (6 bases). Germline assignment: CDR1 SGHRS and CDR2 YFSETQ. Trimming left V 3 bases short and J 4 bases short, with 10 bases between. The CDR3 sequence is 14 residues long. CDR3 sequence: CASSSLRGTGELFF. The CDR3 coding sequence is TGCGCCAGCAGCTCCCTGCGGGGCACCGGGGAGCTGTTTTTT.

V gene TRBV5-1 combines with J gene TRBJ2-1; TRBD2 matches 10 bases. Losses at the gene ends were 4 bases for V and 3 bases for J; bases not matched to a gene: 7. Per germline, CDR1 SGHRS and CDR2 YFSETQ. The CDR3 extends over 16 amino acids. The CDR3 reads CASSNPSGSVYNEQFF. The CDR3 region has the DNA TGCGCCAGCAGCAACCCTAGCGGGAGCGTCTACAATGAGCAGTTCTTC.

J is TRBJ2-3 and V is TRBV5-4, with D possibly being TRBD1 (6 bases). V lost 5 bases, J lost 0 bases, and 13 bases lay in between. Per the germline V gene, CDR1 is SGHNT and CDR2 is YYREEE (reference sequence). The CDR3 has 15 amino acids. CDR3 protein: CASSSDSTSTDTQYF. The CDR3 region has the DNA TGTGCCAGCAGTTCGGACAGCACTAGCACAGATACGCAGTATTTT.

The CDR3 DNA reads as TGTGCCAGTAGTCCGGACAGGGGCAAAGCGGTGGTCGATAACTATGGCTACACCTTC. Protein sequence: CASSPDRGKAVVDNYGYTF. J is TRBJ1-2 and V is TRBV19; 9 positions match TRBD1. Germline V lookup: CDR1 LNHDA, CDR2 SQIVND (reference sequence). Trimming removed 5 bases from V and 1 base from J; junction bases left unmatched: 17. The CDR3 spans 19 residues.

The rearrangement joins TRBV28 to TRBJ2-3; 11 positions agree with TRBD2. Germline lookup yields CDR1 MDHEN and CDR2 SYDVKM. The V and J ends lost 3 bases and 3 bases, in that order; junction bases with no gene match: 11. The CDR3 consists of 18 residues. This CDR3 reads CASSFLTLAGAATDTQYF. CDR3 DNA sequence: TGTGCCAGCAGTTTCCTGACACTAGCGGGAGCAGCAACAGATACGCAGTATTTT.

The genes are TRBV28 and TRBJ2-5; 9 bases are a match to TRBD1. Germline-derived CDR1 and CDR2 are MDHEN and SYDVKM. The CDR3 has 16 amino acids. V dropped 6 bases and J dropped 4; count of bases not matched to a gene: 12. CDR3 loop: CASSSLTGTGRETQYF. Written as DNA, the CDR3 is TGTGCCAGCAGCTCGTTAACCGGGACAGGGAGAGAGACCCAGTACTTC.

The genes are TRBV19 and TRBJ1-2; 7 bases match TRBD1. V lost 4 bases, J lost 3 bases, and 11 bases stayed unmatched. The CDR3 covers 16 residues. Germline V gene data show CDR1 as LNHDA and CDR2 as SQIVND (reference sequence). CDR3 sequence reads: CASSNRGARGDYGYTF. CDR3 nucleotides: TGTGCCAGTAGTAACCGCGGTGCCAGGGGGGACTATGGCTACACCTTC. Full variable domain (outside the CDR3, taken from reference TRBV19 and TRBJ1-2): DGGITQSPKYLFRKEGQNVTLSCEQNLNHDAMYWYRQDPGQGLRLIYYSQIVNDFQKGDIAEGYSVSREKKESFPLTVTSAQKNPTAFYLCASSNRGARGDYGYTFGSGTRLTVV.

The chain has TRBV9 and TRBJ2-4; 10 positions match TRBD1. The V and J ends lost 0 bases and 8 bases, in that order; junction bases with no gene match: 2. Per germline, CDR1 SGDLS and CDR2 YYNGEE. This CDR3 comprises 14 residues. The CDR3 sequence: CASSVGTGGYIQYF. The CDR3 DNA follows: TGTGCCAGCAGCGTAGGGACAGGGGGTTACATTCAGTACTTC.

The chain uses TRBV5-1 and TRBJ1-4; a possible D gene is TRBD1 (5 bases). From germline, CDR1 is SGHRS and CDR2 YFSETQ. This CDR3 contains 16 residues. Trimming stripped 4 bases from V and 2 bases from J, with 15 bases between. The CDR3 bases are TGCGCCAGCAGCGTTTCAGGGACGGGTACTAATGAAAAACTGTTTTTT. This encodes CASSVSGTGTNEKLFF.

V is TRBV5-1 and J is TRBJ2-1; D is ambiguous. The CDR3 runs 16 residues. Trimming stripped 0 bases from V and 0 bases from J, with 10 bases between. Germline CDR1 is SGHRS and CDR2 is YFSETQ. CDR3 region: CASSLEVRSSYNEQFF. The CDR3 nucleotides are TGCGCCAGCAGCTTGGAGGTCCGGAGCTCCTACAATGAGCAGTTCTTC.

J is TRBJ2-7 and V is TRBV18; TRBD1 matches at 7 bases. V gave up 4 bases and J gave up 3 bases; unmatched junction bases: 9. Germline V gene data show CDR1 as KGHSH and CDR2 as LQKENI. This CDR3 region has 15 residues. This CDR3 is CASSQTTGTDYEQYF. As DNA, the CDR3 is TGTGCCAGCTCACAAACCACCGGGACAGACTACGAGCAGTACTTC.

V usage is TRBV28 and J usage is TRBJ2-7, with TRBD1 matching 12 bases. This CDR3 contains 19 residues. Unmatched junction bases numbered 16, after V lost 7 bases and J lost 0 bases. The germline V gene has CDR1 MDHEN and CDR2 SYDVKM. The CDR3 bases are TGTGCCAGCACCCCCCCTCCGGGACAGGGGGCGGGGAGCTCCTACGAGCAGTACTTC. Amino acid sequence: CASTPPPGQGAGSSYEQYF.

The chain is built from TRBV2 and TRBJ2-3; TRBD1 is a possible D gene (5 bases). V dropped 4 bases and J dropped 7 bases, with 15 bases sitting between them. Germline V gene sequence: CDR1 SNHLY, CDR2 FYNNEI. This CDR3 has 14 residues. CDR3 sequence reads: CASSVGQGGNTQYF. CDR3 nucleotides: TGTGCCAGCAGTGTAGGGCAGGGTGGAAATACGCAGTATTTT.

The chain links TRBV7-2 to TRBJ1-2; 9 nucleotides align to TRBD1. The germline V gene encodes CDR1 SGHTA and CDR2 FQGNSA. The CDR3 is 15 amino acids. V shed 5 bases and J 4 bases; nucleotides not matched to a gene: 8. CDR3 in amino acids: CASSAPDRGTYGYTF. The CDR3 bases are TGTGCCAGCAGCGCCCCGGACAGGGGAACCTATGGCTACACCTTC.

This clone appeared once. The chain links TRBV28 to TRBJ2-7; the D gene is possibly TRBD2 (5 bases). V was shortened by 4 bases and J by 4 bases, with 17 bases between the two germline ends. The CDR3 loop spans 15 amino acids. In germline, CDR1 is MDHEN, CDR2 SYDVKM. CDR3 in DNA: TGTGCCAGCAGTTCTCAACGGAGGACCCTTTACGAGCAGTACTTC. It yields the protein CASSSQRRTLYEQYF.